This T cell receptor beta chain was sequenced during a study of shared clonotypes between healthy human individuals. This CDR3 is built from 12 residues. The ends lost 3 bases at V and 7 bases at J; junction bases unmatched: 2. Germline V gene data show CDR1 as SQVTM and CDR2 as ANQGSEA. Naive CD8 cells, CD45RO-negative and positively selected for CCR7, excluded terminally differentiated effector memory CD45RA+ cells. TCRdb keeps only in-frame clones here, not all; method: immunoSEQ multiplex PCR. The sample records about 2 million clones, around 96% being singletons. The V gene is TRBV29-1, the J gene TRBJ2-5, with 10 bases aligning to TRBD2. Sample: naive CD8+ T cells sorted from blood. This TCR came from a man between 18 and 29 years old in good health. As DNA, the CDR3 is TGCAGCGTTGAGAGCGGGGGGGGGACCCAGTACTTC. This sequence encodes CSVESGGGTQYF.